The 5 T cell receptor beta chains reported below all come from one sample, sequenced in a study of regulatory T cells in long-lasting Graves disease. Specified time point: newly diagnosed GD, antithyroid drugs for less than 3 months. There was RNA extracted from PBMCs, and the TCR library was made from it. Combining iRepertoire HTBI primers with Arm-PCR of CDR3 regions, the authors built TCR beta libraries. TCRdb itself ran the multiplex PCR reads through MiXCR, one entry per CDR3 protein. The sample consists of about 530,000 distinct CDR3 sequences, 15% to 20% of them appearing once. The same sample was also studied in work on T cells in Graves' hyperthyroidism and ophthalmopathy.

The specimen was peripheral blood mononuclear cells (PBMCs), collected at new diagnosis, from a patient treated with antithyroid drugs. These receptors were collected from a woman in her forties or fifties with Graves disease.

This clonotype was picked up many times. The DNA for the CDR3 is TGTGCCAGCAGTTCATTACGGAATCTGGAGACCCAGTACTTC. Its protein product is CASSSLRNLETQYF. The chain links TRBV12-3 or TRBV12-4 to TRBJ2-5; D not resolved. Trimming removed 4 bases from V and 5 bases from J, with 14 bases in between. The length of the CDR3 is 14 residues.

Of note for this clonotype: This may stem from a read error, because a much larger clone lies one nucleotide away. The chain uses TRBV20-1 and TRBJ2-5, with D tentatively TRBD1 (6 bases). The CDR3 totals 14 residues. Looked up from germline, CDR1 is DFQATT and CDR2 is SNEGSKA (reference sequence). The DNA of the CDR3 is TGCAGTACATTAGGGGGAATTGGTGGGGAGAGCCAGTACTTC. Protein product: CSTLGGIGGESQYF.

This clonotype was seen at least ten times. V and J are TRBV12-3 or TRBV12-4 and TRBJ2-3, with D tentatively TRBD2 (6 bases). V lost 6 bases and J lost 3, with 19 bases in between. This CDR3 is 16 amino acids long. CDR3: CASSGTPLLITDTQYF. CDR3 DNA sequence: TGTGCCAGCAGCGGGACTCCTCTATTGATTACAGATACGCAGTATTTT.

This rearrangement joins TRBV10-3 to TRBJ2-7; either TRBD1 or TRBD2 may fit D (5 bases each). Germline loops: CDR1 ENHRY, CDR2 SYGVKD. Trimming removed 6 bases from V and 3 bases from J, with 12 bases in between. The CDR3 contains 13 residues. CDR3 bases: TGTGCCATCAGAGCGGACAAACTCTACGAGCAGTACTTC. Its translation: CAIRADKLYEQYF.

As for this clonotype: It may be a read error: a sequence one base away is much more abundant. The rearrangement joins TRBV12-3 or TRBV12-4 to TRBJ2-1, with 10 bases fitting TRBD2. This CDR3 spans 16 amino acids. V lost 4 bases and J lost 8; bases outside the gene matches: 11. The DNA of the CDR3 is TGTGCCAGCAGTTCGAGAGCGGGGGGGCTTTTGGATGAGCAGTTCTTC. Translation: CASSSRAGGLLDEQFF.